This T cell receptor beta chain emerged from a study of blood T cell repertoires in COVID-19. Study summary: Specimens from acute and convalescent COVID-19 originated in the United States, Italy and Spain.

This clone is a singleton in its sample. Methods used by the authors: Reference gene primer amplification yielded estimated nucleated cell counts. The repertoire was sequenced with immunoSEQ multiplex PCR; TCRdb's copy has only in-frame clones and lacks some. V and J calls and clone size are copied from that table; D and trimming were computed from the DNA. The top ten clones hold about 1% of a sample with 250,000 or so clones, 85% to 90% of them seen once. Within the 2 weeks before study entry, each person in the exposed group met a COVID-19 case. Germline V lookup: CDR1 MDHEN, CDR2 SYDVKM. The CDR3 contains 12 residues. V lost 2 bases to trimming and J lost 1 base, with 2 bases between them.

The TCR was taken from a man aged 50 to 59 who had been exposed to COVID-19. Sequencing used PBMCs or T cells enriched from blood (not recorded which). The V and J genes are TRBV28 and TRBJ1-1; D unresolved. The CDR3 bases are TGTGCCAGCAGTTTACGGAACACTGAAGCTTTCTTT. Translating it yields CASSLRNTEAFF.